The source of this T cell receptor (beta chain) is a study of response to subunit inactivated influenza vaccine. TCRdb reprocessed the RT-PCR reads with MiXCR, giving one entry per CDR3 protein. The repertoire consists of hundreds of thousands of distinct CDR3 sequences, with approximately 10% occurring once and the leading ten covering 10% to 13%. The sequencing here drew on PBMCs from blood, taken on the day of vaccination. The receptor was derived from a man aged 50 or older who received an inactivated influenza vaccine.

The CDR3 loop reads CASSLVSLNEQFF. CDR3 bases: TGTGCCAGCAGCTTAGTTTCCCTTAATGAGCAGTTCTTC. This chain connects TRBV11-2 to TRBJ2-1; D is uncertain. V was trimmed by 1 base and J by 7 bases, leaving 8 bases between them. The germline V gene has CDR1 SGHAT and CDR2 FQNNGV. This CDR3 contains 13 residues.